This entry describes one T cell receptor beta chain. These data belong to a study of blood T cell repertoires in COVID-19. Study overall: Donors in the United States, Italy and Spain gave samples during acute or convalescent COVID-19. PBMCs, B-cell-depleted T cells, or T cells were the source of the cDNA or gDNA that made up the material.

The Seattle patients, enrolled during active infection, were followed longitudinally. Under the authors' procedure: Amplified reference gene primers provided the basis for estimating nucleated cell counts. The table came from immunoSEQ multiplex PCR; TCRdb's copy has only in-frame clones and leaves some out. D and trimming were read from the DNA, whereas the V and J calls and clone size are those reported in that table. This table has approximately 290,000 clones, roughly four fifths appearing once. V shed 4 bases and J 4 bases; nucleotides not matched to a gene: 8. Looked up from germline, CDR1 is SGHNT and CDR2 is YYREEE (reference sequence). The CDR3 spans 16 residues.

The chain couples TRBV5-4 to TRBJ2-5; 12 bases match TRBD2. Input material: peripheral blood. This TCR was recovered from a person aged 70 to 79 with COVID-19, enrolled during active disease. CDR3 DNA: TGTGCCAGCAGCCGACCTAGCGGGGGGGCCTCAGAGACCCAGTACTTC. Residues: CASSRPSGGASETQYF.